Listed here is a single T cell receptor (beta chain). This entry is derived from a study of blood T cell repertoires in COVID-19. Study-wide context: Acute and convalescent COVID-19 specimens originated in the United States, Italy and Spain. The cDNA or gDNA used as material had been derived from T cells, B-cell-depleted T cells, or PBMCs.

There are 17 residues in the CDR3. Germline V lookup: CDR1 LGHNA, CDR2 YSLEER. The J segment lost 0 bases and the V segment lost 1 base, leaving 7 bases of the junction unmatched. As handled by the study authors: Nucleated cell counts were estimated from reference gene primer amplification. Generated by immunoSEQ multiplex PCR, the TCRdb table keeps only in-frame clones and is missing some. V, J and clone size derive from that table, while D and trimming were established from the DNA sequence. This sample yields a few hundred thousand clones, of which approximately 81% are seen a single time; around 2.9% belongs to the top ten.

The sequenced sample consisted of peripheral blood. This clonotype was sampled from a woman aged 18-35 years with acute or convalescent COVID-19. The chain employs TRBV4-3 and TRBJ2-7, with 9 nucleotides matching TRBD2. The CDR3 sequence: CASSQVPSGRSSYEQYF. CDR3 coding DNA: TGCGCCAGCAGCCAAGTCCCCAGCGGGAGGAGCTCCTACGAGCAGTACTTC.